This T cell receptor beta chain was captured by sequencing in a study of blood T cell repertoires in COVID-19. Sequencing used immunoSEQ multiplex PCR; TCRdb keeps in-frame clones, though not all of them. The sample lists 140,000 or so clones, 85% to 90% occurring once. A note on this clone: Other DNA sequences in this sample translate to the same CDR3.

CDR1 and CDR2 from the germline V gene are GTSNPN and SVGIG (reference sequence). The CDR3 contains 11 residues. V gave up 8 bases and J gave up 4 bases, with 11 bases separating them. The chain recombines TRBV30 with TRBJ1-1; TRBD1 is a possible D gene (5 bases). The sequencing sample was made of peripheral blood. This receptor was taken from a woman aged 60 to 75 with active COVID-19. The CDR3 DNA is TGTGCCGGCCGGGACTTCACTGAAGCTTTCTTT. Its protein product is CAGRDFTEAFF.